The clone carrying this TCR beta chain was seen many times. The source of the sample is a study of early T cells in non-severe SARS-CoV-2 infection. V gave up 4 bases and J gave up 9 bases, with 16 bases separating them. The CDR3 is 13 amino acids. From germline, CDR1 is SGHAT and CDR2 FQNNGV. TCRdb called the 5' RACE reads again in MiXCR, with one record for every CDR3 protein. The sample lists about 100,000 distinct CDR3 sequences, less than 15% occurring once. The source is an adult who was a healthcare worker with PCR-confirmed SARS-CoV-2 infection or an uninfected control (not recorded which). This chain links TRBV11-2 with TRBJ2-7; D gene uncertain. Input material: whole blood. CDR3 loop: CASSSDGRRVQYF. CDR3 sequence (DNA): TGTGCCAGCAGCTCAGACGGAAGAAGAGTGCAGTACTTC.